This entry features one T cell receptor (beta chain) sequence. The antigen is not known. The data stem from a study of T cell responses to AZD1222 COVID-19 vaccine. Study results and limitations: Most donors were white British and more were female, and clonal diversity was possibly underestimated. Two AZD1222 doses significantly raised spike-specific TCR breadth and depth over controls. As reported, nearly half of all spike-specific TCRs target variant regions that are unmutated. Recipients of AZD1222 seropositive at baseline numbered only 6 or 7.

The assay was immunoSEQ multiplex PCR, and TCRdb's table has in-frame clones only and misses some. Here the sample spans 130,000 or so clones, 93% being singletons. This CDR3 has 13 residues. V lost 6 bases, J lost 0 bases, and 3 bases lay in between. The receptor was derived from an adult in good health. The sample was peripheral blood, taken on day 0 of MenACWY control vaccination. The rearrangement links TRBV12-3 or TRBV12-4 to TRBJ2-6; D gene uncertain. CDR3 residues: CASSDSGANVLTF. CDR3 bases: TGTGCCAGCAGCGACTCTGGGGCCAACGTCCTGACTTTC.